The present entry profiles one T cell receptor (beta chain) with its context. The sample is drawn from a study of blood T cell repertoires in COVID-19. Trimming removed 0 bases from V and 5 bases from J; junction bases left unmatched: 9. The CDR3 spans 17 residues. Germline CDR1 reads SGDLS; CDR2 reads YYNGEE. Profiling relied on immunoSEQ multiplex PCR, and the TCRdb table lists in-frame clones only, not all of them. Here the sample spans roughly 230,000 clones, around 84% being singletons. The TCR originated in a woman aged 80 or over with COVID-19, enrolled during active disease. The specimen sequenced was peripheral blood. The chain carries TRBV9 and TRBJ2-5, with 11 nucleotides matching TRBD2. Here the CDR3 reads CASSVGVSGGAMETQYF. In nucleotides, the CDR3 is TGTGCCAGCAGCGTAGGGGTTAGCGGGGGGGCGATGGAGACCCAGTACTTC.